This T cell receptor beta chain was recorded in a study of blood T cell repertoires in COVID-19. Looking at the study overall: Samples taken during acute and convalescent COVID-19 were collected in the United States, Italy and Spain. PBMCs, B-cell-depleted T cells, or T cells were the source of the cDNA or gDNA that made up the material.

Authors' analysis steps: Scientists estimated how many nucleated cells there were by amplifying reference gene primers. Sequencing was performed with immunoSEQ multiplex PCR; in TCRdb, only in-frame clones are kept and a portion is missing. D and trimming come from the DNA, and the V and J calls and clone size come from that table. The sample has around 260,000 clones; 85% are singletons. The ends lost 0 bases at V and 4 bases at J; junction bases unmatched: 4. The V gene's germline CDR1 is LGHNA and CDR2 YNFKEQ. The CDR3 contains 16 residues. This clone was detected a few times. The sample consisted of peripheral blood. The source is a human donor in a cohort sampled during active COVID-19. This sequence joins TRBV4-2 and TRBJ1-5; 9 bases map to TRBD1. CDR3 sequence: CASSQDGGTGNQPQHF. DNA of the CDR3: TGTGCCAGCAGCCAAGACGGCGGGACAGGGAATCAGCCCCAGCATTTT.